The 10 T cell receptor beta chains given below trace back to one sample, sequenced in a study of molecular identifiers for immune sequencing clone quantification. Each CDR3 protein gets one entry after TCRdb re-called the PCR reads with MiXCR. The profile shows around 480,000 distinct CDR3 sequences, about 25% of them singletons. Sequenced: naive CD8+ T cells from blood, with Jurkat cell RNA spiked in. This sample's subset: FACS-sorted CD8+CD4-CCR7+CD45RA+ naive T cells. Every receptor here comes from a human donor in good health. Some libraries in this study had Jurkat cell RNA spiked in.

In this sample, this clonotype turned up a few times. J is TRBJ1-4 and V is TRBV20-1; D not resolved. From germline, CDR1 is DFQATT and CDR2 SNEGSKA (reference sequence). V was clipped by 1 base and J by 0 bases, with 9 bases between them. The CDR3 spans 15 residues. The CDR3 DNA reads as TGCAGTGCTAGAGTGGCACCCGCAACTAATGAAAAACTGTTTTTT. This gives the protein CSARVAPATNEKLFF.

This clonotype was counted at least ten times. The chain has TRBV6-2 or TRBV6-3 and TRBJ2-3, with TRBD1 as a possible D gene (5 bases). The V end lost 6 bases, the J end lost 0 bases, and 13 bases lay between the germline ends. Germline-derived CDR1 and CDR2 are MNHEY and SVGEGT. The CDR3 sequence is 15 residues long. The CDR3, as DNA: TGTGCCAGCAGCCTAGGGGTCTACAGCACAGATACGCAGTATTTT. This encodes CASSLGVYSTDTQYF.

The chain uses TRBV15 and TRBJ2-1, with D possibly matching TRBD2 (5 bases). The ends were cut back, 7 bases at V and 1 base at J, with 17 bases in the middle. Germline V gene data show CDR1 as LNHNV and CDR2 as YYDKDF (reference sequence). The CDR3 extends over 16 amino acids. The CDR3, as DNA: TGTGCCACCATCCCTACGCGCGGGCCATCCTACAATGAGCAGTTCTTC. It yields the protein CATIPTRGPSYNEQFF.

This clonotype was recorded a few times. The rearrangement uses TRBV20-1 and TRBJ2-7, with TRBD2 matching 14 bases. This CDR3 region has 16 residues. Germline V gene sequence: CDR1 DFQATT, CDR2 SNEGSKA (reference sequence). The V and J ends lost 6 bases and 3 bases, in that order; junction bases with no gene match: 10. The CDR3 reads CSASPGLAGVYYEQYF. The CDR3 nucleotides read TGCAGTGCGTCACCGGGACTAGCGGGAGTATACTACGAGCAGTACTTC.

This clonotype has a count of ten or more. V gene TRBV24-1 combines with J gene TRBJ2-3; TRBD2 might be the D (6 bases). The CDR3 has 16 amino acids. The V gene lost 2 bases and the J gene lost 3 bases, with 14 bases spanning the gap. Germline V CDR1 and CDR2: KGHDR, SFDVKD. CDR3 sequence: CATSDSTGVGTDTQYF. The CDR3 DNA reads TGTGCCACCAGTGATTCAACGGGAGTCGGTACAGATACGCAGTATTTT.

This clonotype has a handful of counts. CDR3 sequence: CASSFALPGYNQPQHF. In nucleotides, the CDR3 is TGTGCCAGCAGTTTTGCTCTCCCCGGATACAATCAGCCCCAGCATTTT. The chain combines TRBV28 with TRBJ1-5; D gene unclear. CDR1 is MDHEN, CDR2 SYDVKM, per germline. V lost 3 bases and J lost 3, with 15 bases in between. This CDR3 has 16 amino acids.

This clonotype showed up many times. This sequence joins TRBV6-2 or TRBV6-3 and TRBJ1-1; TRBD1 is a possible D gene (5 bases). Germline values: CDR1 MNHEY, CDR2 SVGEGT. The CDR3 length is 15 residues. The V gene lost 5 bases and the J gene lost 5 bases, with 18 bases spanning the gap. The CDR3 loop is CASSPTQGFRTEAFF. In DNA, the CDR3 is TGTGCCAGCAGTCCCACTCAGGGTTTTCGGACTGAAGCTTTCTTT.

This clonotype was seen ten or more times. V usage is TRBV28 and J usage is TRBJ1-1, with D possibly TRBD1 on 5 matching bases. V shed 3 bases and J shed 4 bases, with 12 bases lying between them. CDR1 and CDR2 from the germline V gene are MDHEN and SYDVKM. The CDR3 has 14 residues. For the CDR3, the DNA is TGTGCCAGCAGTTTGCGGGGGGACTCCACTGAAGCTTTCTTT. This gives the protein CASSLRGDSTEAFF.

The rearrangement joins TRBV2 to TRBJ2-1; D unclear. Between the trimmed V and J ends, which lost 2 bases and 0 bases, there was a span of 11 bases. This CDR3 has 16 residues. Germline assignment: CDR1 SNHLY and CDR2 FYNNEI. The CDR3 DNA is TGTGCCAGCAGTGAAAGTAGAACAATCTCCTACAATGAGCAGTTCTTC. The encoded protein is CASSESRTISYNEQFF.

The J gene is TRBJ2-7, the V gene TRBV4-1; 9 nucleotides match TRBD1. This CDR3 has 15 amino acids. Germline CDR1 and CDR2: MGHRA and YSYEKL. After removal of 1 base from V and 7 bases from J, the junction contained 8 bases not matched to a gene. Here the CDR3 reads CASSQAGTGLREQYF. In nucleotides, the CDR3 is TGCGCCAGCAGCCAAGCAGGGACAGGGCTAAGGGAGCAGTACTTC.